This T cell receptor beta chain was observed in a study of Ad26.COV2.S vaccination and SARS-CoV-2 variants. Study-wide context: Donor was in the COV1001 Ad26.COV2.S trial arm. The vaccine Ad26.COV2.S was put into the muscle once, or twice with 56 days between. General study findings and limits: Possible underestimation of total T cell responses by the TCR breadth and depth analyses was noted.

Note on this clone: Its target is not known.

Some clones are missing from TCRdb's copy, which holds only in-frame ones; the method was immunoSEQ multiplex PCR. The table shows about 250,000 clones, with around 90% occurring only once. V was pared by 8 bases and J by 6 bases, with 15 bases of the junction left unmatched. There are 15 residues in the CDR3. From germline, CDR1 is SEHNR and CDR2 FQNEAQ (reference sequence). As for treatment: 19 received Ad26.COV2.S at low or high dose, single or two shots; several received placebo; per-sample allocation not given. Samples came from day 63 after the first vaccine or placebo injection. Ad26.COV2.S expressed prefusion-stabilized spike from the original Wuhan strain.

The starting material was peripheral blood, obtained in a trial of Ad26.COV2.S vaccine versus placebo. The clonotype comes from a person between 18 and 65 years old who received the Ad26.COV2.S COVID-19 vaccine or a placebo. J is TRBJ1-2 and V is TRBV7-9; 7 bases are shared with TRBD1. CDR3 nucleotides: TGTGCCAGCGATTGGGACAGCTATTCAACTAATGGCTACACCTTC. Its translation: CASDWDSYSTNGYTF.